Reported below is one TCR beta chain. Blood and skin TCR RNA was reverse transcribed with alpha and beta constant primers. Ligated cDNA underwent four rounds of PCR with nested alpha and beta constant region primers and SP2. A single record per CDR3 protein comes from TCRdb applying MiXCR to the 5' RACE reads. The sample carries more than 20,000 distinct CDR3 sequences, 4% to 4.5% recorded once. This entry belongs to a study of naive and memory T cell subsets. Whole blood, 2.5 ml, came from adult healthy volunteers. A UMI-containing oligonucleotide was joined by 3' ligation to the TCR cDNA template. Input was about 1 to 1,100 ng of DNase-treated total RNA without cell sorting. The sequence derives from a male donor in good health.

CDR3 DNA: TGTGCCAGCAGGGGGGATACAGGGGTGGTCACAGATACGCAGTATTTT. Translating gives CASRGDTGVVTDTQYF. V is TRBV6-6 and J is TRBJ2-3; 7 bases line up with TRBD1. Germline assignment: CDR1 MNHNY and CDR2 SVGAGI (reference sequence). This CDR3 region has 16 residues. With 6 bases clipped from V and 2 bases from J, the junction kept 11 bases outside the gene matches.